This is a list of T cell receptor beta chains from one sample in a study of OX40 agonist ivuxolimab in advanced cancers. TCRdb keeps only in-frame clones here, not all; method: immunoSEQ multiplex PCR. Of nearly 60,000 clones listed, 75% to 90% are singletons. This sample comprised CD4+ or CD8+ T cells sorted from blood, obtained in a trial of the OX40 agonist ivuxolimab. The receptors originated from an adult with an advanced solid tumor such as melanoma, head and neck, liver or kidney cancer. Each CDR3 is given with its conserved first and last residue. The D gene is left open where the match is weak. Clone size is stated in some rows and not others, as once, few, many or a class when expanded.

v_gene	j_gene	d_gene	len	abundance	CDR3nt	CDR3aa
TRBV11-3	TRBJ2-2	.	15	.	TGTGCCAGCAGCGAGGGGGACTATAACACCGGGGAGCTGTTTTTT	CASSEGDYNTGELFF
TRBV18	TRBJ1-3	.	15	.	TGTGCCAGCTCACCGGAAGGGGGAACTGGAAACACCATATATTTT	CASSPEGGTGNTIYF
TRBV9	TRBJ2-2	TRBD1	17	few	TGTGCCAGCAGCGTAGGGTGGGACAGGGCGGACACCGGGGAGCTGTTTTTT	CASSVGWDRADTGELFF
TRBV5-1	TRBJ2-1	.	16	.	TGCGCCAGCAGCTTGCGTTTCGGACAGTTCTACAATGAGCAGTTCTTC	CASSLRFGQFYNEQFF
TRBV7-8	TRBJ2-5	TRBD1	13	.	TGTGCCAGCAGCCAGGGACAGCAAGAGACCCAGTACTTC	CASSQGQQETQYF
TRBV7-7	TRBJ2-5	.	13	.	TGTGCCAGCAGTCGCGGGACAAAAGAGACCCAGTACTTC	CASSRGTKETQYF
TRBV13	TRBJ1-4	.	13	.	TGTGCCAGCAGCCGGGGGATCGGGGATATGATGTTTTTT	CASSRGIGDMMFF
TRBV6-1	TRBJ1-4	TRBD1	15	.	TGTGCCAGCAGTGCCAATACAGGGGGTAATGAAAAACTGTTTTTT	CASSANTGGNEKLFF
TRBV6-5	TRBJ1-2	.	13	.	TGTGCCAGCAGTCAAGTGGGGGTCTATGGCTACACCTTC	CASSQVGVYGYTF
TRBV20-1	TRBJ2-5	.	10	.	TGCAGTGCTAGAGTCGAGACCCAGTACTTC	CSARVETQYF
TRBV19	TRBJ1-5	.	14	.	TGTGCCACCAGCACCCCATTTGAGAATCAGCCCCAGCATTTT	CATSTPFENQPQHF
TRBV5-1	TRBJ2-7	.	11	few	TGCGCCAGCAAGCAATCCAGGGAGCAGTACTTC	CASKQSREQYF
TRBV5-1	TRBJ1-5	TRBD1	20	once	TGCGCCAGCAGCACCTTAGACAGGGCGAGATCCTTAGAAAGCAATCAGCCCCAGCATTTT	CASSTLDRARSLESNQPQHF
TRBV6-6	TRBJ1-3	.	15	.	TGTGCCAGCAGTTCCCGTGGTGGGTCCGGAAACACCATATATTTT	CASSSRGGSGNTIYF
TRBV5-1	TRBJ1-2	TRBD1	14	.	TGCGCCAGCAGCTTAGGGCAGGGGGCGCATGGCTACACCTTC	CASSLGQGAHGYTF
TRBV11-3	TRBJ2-5	TRBD1	14	once	TGTGCCAGCTCCACAGGGGGCTCTTGGGAGACCCAGTACTTC	CASSTGGSWETQYF
TRBV6-1	TRBJ1-6	TRBD1	15	.	TGTGCCAGCAGCGAAGGGGACAGGGGGAATTCACCCCTCCACTTT	CASSEGDRGNSPLHF
TRBV19	TRBJ1-4	.	16	few	TGTGCCAGTAGGCGGGGGGCCCTCGGGGCTAATGAAAAACTGTTTTTT	CASRRGALGANEKLFF
TRBV5-6	TRBJ1-1	TRBD1	14	.	TGTGCCAGCAGGAAGACAGGGGGCGAGGTTGAAGCTTTCTTT	CASRKTGGEVEAFF
TRBV5-1	TRBJ2-3	.	13	.	TGCGCCAGCAGCGATCAGGGGACAGATACGCAGTATTTT	CASSDQGTDTQYF